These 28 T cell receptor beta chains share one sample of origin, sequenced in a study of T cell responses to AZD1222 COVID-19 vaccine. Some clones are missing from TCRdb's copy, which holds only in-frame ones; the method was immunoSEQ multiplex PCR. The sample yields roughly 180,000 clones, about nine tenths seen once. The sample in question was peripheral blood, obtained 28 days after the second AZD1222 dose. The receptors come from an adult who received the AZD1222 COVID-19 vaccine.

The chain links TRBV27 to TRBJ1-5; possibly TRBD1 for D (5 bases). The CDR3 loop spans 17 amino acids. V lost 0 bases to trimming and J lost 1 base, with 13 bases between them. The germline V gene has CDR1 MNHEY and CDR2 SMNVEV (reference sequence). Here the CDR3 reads CASSLSGRGWSNQPQHF. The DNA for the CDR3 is TGTGCCAGCAGTTTATCCGGGAGGGGTTGGAGCAATCAGCCCCAGCATTTT.

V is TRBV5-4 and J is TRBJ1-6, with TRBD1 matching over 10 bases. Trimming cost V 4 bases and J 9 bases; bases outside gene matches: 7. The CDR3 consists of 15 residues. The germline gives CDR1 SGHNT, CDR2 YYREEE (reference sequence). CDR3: CASSNGDRGFSPLHF. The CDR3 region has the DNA TGTGCCAGCAGCAACGGGGACAGGGGTTTTTCACCCCTCCACTTT. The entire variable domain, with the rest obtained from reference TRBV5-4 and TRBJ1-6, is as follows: ETGVTQSPTHLIKTRGQQVTLRCSSQSGHNTVSWYQQALGQGPQFIFQYYREEENGRGNFPPRFSGLQFPNYSSELNVNALELDDSALYLCASSNGDRGFSPLHFGNGTRLTVT.

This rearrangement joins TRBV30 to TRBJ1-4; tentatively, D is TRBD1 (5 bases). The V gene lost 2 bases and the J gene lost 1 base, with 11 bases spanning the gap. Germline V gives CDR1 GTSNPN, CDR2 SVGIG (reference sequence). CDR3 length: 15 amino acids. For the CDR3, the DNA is TGTGCCTGGAGTTTCCAGGGTTTAACTAATGAAAAACTGTTTTTT. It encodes CAWSFQGLTNEKLFF.

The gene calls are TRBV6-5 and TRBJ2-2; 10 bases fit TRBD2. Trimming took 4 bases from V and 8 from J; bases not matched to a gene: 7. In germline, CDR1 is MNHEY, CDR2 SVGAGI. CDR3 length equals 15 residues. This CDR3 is CASSSGTSVKGELFF. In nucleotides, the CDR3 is TGTGCCAGCAGTTCCGGGACTAGCGTGAAAGGGGAGCTGTTTTTT.

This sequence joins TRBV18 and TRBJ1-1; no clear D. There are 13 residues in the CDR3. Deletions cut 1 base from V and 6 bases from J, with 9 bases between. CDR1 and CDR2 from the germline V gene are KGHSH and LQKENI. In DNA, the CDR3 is TGTGCCAGCTCACCACATCAGGCCGCTGAAGCTTTCTTT. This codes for CASSPHQAAEAFF.

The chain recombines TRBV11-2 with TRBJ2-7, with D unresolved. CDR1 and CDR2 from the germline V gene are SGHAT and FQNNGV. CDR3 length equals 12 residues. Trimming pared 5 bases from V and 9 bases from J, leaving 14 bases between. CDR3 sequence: CASSHGEVVQYF. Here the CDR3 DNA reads TGTGCCAGCAGCCACGGTGAGGTTGTGCAGTACTTC.

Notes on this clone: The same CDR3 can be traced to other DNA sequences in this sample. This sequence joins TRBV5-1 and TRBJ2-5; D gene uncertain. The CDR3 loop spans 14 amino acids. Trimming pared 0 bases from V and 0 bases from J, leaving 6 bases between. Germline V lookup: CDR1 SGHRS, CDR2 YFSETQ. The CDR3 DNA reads TGCGCCAGCAGCTTGGAGGGAAACCAAGAGACCCAGTACTTC. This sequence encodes CASSLEGNQETQYF.

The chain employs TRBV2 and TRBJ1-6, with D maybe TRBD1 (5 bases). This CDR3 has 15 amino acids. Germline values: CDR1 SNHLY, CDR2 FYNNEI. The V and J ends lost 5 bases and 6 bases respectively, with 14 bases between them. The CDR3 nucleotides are TGTGCCAGCAGTCAAGACAGTACCCTTAATTCACCCCTCCACTTT. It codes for CASSQDSTLNSPLHF.

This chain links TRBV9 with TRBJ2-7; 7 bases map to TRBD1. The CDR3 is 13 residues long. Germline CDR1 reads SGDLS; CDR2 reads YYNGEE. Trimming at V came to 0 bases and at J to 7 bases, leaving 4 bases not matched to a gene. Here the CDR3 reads CASSVEGAREQYF. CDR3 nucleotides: TGTGCCAGCAGCGTAGAGGGGGCGCGGGAGCAGTACTTC.

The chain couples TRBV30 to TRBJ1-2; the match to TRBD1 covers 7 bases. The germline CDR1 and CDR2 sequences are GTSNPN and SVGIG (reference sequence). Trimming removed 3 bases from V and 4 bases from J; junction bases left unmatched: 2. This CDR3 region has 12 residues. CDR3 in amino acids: CAWRQGGYGYTF. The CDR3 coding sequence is TGTGCCTGGAGGCAGGGGGGCTATGGCTACACCTTC. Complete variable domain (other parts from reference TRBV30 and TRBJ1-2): SQTIHQWPATLVQPVGSPLSLECTVEGTSNPNLYWYRQAAGRGLQLLFYSVGIGQISSEVPQNLSASRPQDRQFILSSKKLLLSDSGFYLCAWRQGGYGYTFGSGTRLTVV.

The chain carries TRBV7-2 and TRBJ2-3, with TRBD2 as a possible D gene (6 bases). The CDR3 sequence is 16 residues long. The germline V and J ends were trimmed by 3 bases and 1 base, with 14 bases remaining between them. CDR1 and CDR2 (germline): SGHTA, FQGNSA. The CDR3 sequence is CASSFGRGFGTDTQYF. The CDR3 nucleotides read TGTGCCAGCAGCTTCGGCCGGGGGTTTGGCACAGATACGCAGTATTTT.

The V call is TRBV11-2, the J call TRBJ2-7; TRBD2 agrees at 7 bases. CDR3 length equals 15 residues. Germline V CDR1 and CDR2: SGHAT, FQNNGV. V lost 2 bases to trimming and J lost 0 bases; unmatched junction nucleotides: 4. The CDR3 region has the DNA TGTGCCAGCAGCTTATGGGGGGGAAGCTCCTACGAGCAGTACTTC. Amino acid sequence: CASSLWGGSSYEQYF. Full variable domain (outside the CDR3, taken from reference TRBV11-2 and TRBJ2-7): EAGVAQSPRYKIIEKRQSVAFWCNPISGHATLYWYQQILGQGPKLLIQFQNNGVVDDSQLPKDRFSAERLKGVDSTLKIQPAKLEDSAVYLCASSLWGGSSYEQYFGPGTRLTVT.

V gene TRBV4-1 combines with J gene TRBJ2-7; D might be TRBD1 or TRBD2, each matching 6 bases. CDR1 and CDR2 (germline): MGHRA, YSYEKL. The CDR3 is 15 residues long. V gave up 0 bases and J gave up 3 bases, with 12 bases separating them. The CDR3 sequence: CASSQEWGAGYEQYF. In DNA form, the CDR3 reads TGCGCCAGCAGCCAAGAATGGGGGGCCGGCTACGAGCAGTACTTC.

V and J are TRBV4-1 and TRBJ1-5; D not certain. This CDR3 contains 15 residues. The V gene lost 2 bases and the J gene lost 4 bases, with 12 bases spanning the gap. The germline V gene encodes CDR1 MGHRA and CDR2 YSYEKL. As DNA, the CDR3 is TGCGCCAGCAGCCAATTTTCAAGGGTGAATCAGCCCCAGCATTTT. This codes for CASSQFSRVNQPQHF.

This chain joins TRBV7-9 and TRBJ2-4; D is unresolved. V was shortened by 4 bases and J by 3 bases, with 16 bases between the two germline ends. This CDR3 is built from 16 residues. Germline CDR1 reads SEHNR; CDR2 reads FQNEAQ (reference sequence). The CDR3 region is CASSSVRDLGKNIQYF. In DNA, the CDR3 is TGTGCCAGCAGCTCCGTCCGAGATTTAGGCAAAAACATTCAGTACTTC.

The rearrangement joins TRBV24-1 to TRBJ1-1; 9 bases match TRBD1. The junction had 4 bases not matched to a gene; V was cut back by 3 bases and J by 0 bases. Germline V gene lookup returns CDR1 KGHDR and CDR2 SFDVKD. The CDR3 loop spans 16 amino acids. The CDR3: CATSDAGQGLNTEAFF. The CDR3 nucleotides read TGTGCCACCAGTGATGCGGGACAGGGCCTGAACACTGAAGCTTTCTTT.

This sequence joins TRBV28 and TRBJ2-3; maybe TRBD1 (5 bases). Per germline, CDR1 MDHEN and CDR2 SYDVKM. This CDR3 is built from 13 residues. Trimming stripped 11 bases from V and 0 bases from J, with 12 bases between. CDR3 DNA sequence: TGTGCCTTTTCAAGGGGTAGCACAGATACGCAGTATTTT. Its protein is CAFSRGSTDTQYF.

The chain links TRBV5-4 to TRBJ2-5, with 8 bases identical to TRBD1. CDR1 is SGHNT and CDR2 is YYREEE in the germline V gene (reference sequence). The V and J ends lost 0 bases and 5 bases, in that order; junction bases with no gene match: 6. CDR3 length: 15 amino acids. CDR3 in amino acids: CASSLGGRGRETQYF. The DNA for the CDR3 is TGTGCCAGCAGCTTGGGGGGCAGGGGGCGGGAGACCCAGTACTTC.

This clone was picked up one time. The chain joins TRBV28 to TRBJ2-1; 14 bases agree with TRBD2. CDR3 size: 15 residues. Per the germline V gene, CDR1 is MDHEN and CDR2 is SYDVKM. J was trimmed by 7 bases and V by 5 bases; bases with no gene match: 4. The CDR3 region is CASSAGTSGRNEQFF. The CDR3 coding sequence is TGTGCCAGCAGTGCGGGGACTAGCGGGAGAAATGAGCAGTTCTTC.

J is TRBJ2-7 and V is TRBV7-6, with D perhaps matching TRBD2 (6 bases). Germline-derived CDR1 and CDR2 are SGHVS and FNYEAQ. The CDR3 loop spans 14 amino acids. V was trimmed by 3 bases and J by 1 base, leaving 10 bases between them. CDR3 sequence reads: CASSLVTSSYEQYF. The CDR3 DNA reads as TGTGCCAGCAGCTTGGTGACTAGTTCCTACGAGCAGTACTTC. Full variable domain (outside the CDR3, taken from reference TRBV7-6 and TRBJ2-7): GAGVSQSPRYKVTKRGQDVALRCDPISGHVSLYWYRQALGQGPEFLTYFNYEAQQDKSGLPNDRFSAERPEGSISTLTIQRTEQRDSAMYRCASSLVTSSYEQYFGPGTRLTVT.

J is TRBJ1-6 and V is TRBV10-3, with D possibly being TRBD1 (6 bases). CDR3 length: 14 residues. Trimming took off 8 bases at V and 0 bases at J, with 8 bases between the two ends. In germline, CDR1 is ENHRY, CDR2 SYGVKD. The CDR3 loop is CAIGQSSYNSPLHF. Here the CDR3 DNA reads TGTGCCATCGGACAGAGCTCCTATAATTCACCCCTCCACTTT.

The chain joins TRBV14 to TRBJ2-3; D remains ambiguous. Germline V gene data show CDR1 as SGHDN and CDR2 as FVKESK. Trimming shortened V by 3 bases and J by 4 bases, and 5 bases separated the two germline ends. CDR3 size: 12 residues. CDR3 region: CASSQGSDTQYF. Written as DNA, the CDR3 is TGTGCCAGCAGCCAGGGTTCAGATACGCAGTATTTT.

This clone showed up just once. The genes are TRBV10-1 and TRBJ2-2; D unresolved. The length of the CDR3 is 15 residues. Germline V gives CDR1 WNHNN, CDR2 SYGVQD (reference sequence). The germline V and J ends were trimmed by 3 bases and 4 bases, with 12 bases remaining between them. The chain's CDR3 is CASSESRRSTGELFF. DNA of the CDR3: TGCGCCAGCAGTGAATCTCGGCGGTCCACCGGGGAGCTGTTTTTT.

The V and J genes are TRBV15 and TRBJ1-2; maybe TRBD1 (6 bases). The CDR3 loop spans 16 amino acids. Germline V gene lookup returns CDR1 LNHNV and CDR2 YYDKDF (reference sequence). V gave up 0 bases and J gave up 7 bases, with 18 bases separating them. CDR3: CATSREGLSGDSGYTF. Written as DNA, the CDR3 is TGTGCCACCAGCAGAGAAGGGTTGTCAGGGGATAGTGGCTACACCTTC.

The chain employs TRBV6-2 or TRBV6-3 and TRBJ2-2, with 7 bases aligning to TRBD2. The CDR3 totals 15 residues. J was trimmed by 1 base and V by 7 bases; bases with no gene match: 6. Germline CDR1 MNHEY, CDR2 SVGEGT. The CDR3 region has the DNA TGTGCCAGCATCCCCCGGGGGGTGAACACCGGGGAGCTGTTTTTT. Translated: CASIPRGVNTGELFF.

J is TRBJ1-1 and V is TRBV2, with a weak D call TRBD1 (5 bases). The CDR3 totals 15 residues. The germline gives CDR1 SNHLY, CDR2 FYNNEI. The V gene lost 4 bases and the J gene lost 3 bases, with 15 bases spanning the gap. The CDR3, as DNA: TGTGCCAGCAGTGTTCTCAGCGCGGGGGACACTGAAGCTTTCTTT. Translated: CASSVLSAGDTEAFF.

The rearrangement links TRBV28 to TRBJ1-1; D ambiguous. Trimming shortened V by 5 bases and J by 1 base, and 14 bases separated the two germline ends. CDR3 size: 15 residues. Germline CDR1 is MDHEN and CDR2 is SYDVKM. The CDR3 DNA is TGTGCCAGCAGTCCCCCCGGTACACAGAACACTGAAGCTTTCTTT. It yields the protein CASSPPGTQNTEAFF.

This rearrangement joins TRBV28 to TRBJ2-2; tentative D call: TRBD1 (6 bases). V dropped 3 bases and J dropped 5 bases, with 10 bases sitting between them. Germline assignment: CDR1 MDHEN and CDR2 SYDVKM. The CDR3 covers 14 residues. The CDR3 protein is CASSFDRLTGELFF. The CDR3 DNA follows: TGTGCCAGCAGTTTCGACAGGCTGACCGGGGAGCTGTTTTTT.